The next 32 T cell receptor beta chains were all read from a single sample in a study of blood T cells in healthy people across ages. A sample-barcoded 5' primer and a J-beta primer mix were used in a second PCR of roughly 7 to 12 cycles. TCRdb independently ran MiXCR on the 5' RACE reads; one entry per CDR3 protein. The sample contains 500,000 to 600,000 distinct CDR3 sequences, roughly 29% of which appear only once. Sequencing input: blood. These TCRs come from a woman in her sixties or seventies in good health.

This clonotype has a handful of counts. The gene calls are TRBV5-1 and TRBJ2-1; D is tentatively TRBD1 or TRBD2 (5 bases each). V was clipped by 1 base and J by 2 bases, with 7 bases between them. The CDR3 is made up of 14 amino acids. CDR1 is SGHRS and CDR2 is YFSETQ in the germline V gene. CDR3 sequence: CASSLLGAYNEQFF. CDR3 nucleotide sequence: TGCGCCAGCAGCTTGTTGGGGGCCTACAATGAGCAGTTCTTC.

Concerning this clonotype itself: A read error may account for a junction end that differs from germline. The chain links TRBV29-1 to TRBJ1-1; no definite D call. CDR1 is SQVTM, CDR2 ANQGSEA, per germline. This CDR3 has 14 residues. The CDR3: CSVEGRTANTEAFF. The CDR3 DNA reads TGCAGCGTCGAAGGGAGGACTGCGAACACTGAAGCTTTCTTT.

This clonotype is a singleton in its sample. This chain connects TRBV29-1 to TRBJ2-7, with D maybe TRBD2 (6 bases). The V end was cut by 8 bases, the J end by 7 bases, with 21 bases between. The CDR3 sequence is 13 residues long. CDR1 and CDR2 from the germline V gene are SQVTM and ANQGSEA. The CDR3 bases are TGCAGCTTCACACGGGAGTCGTCGGGGGAGCAGTACTTC. Translating gives CSFTRESSGEQYF.

This clonotype was seen a handful of times. The chain uses TRBV15 and TRBJ1-4; D is possibly TRBD1 (5 bases). V was cut by 6 bases and J by 3 bases, with 14 bases left in between. This CDR3 has 15 residues. Germline V gene sequence: CDR1 LNHNV, CDR2 YYDKDF (reference sequence). The chain's CDR3 is CATRSTGNSNEKLFF. The CDR3 DNA reads as TGTGCCACCAGGTCCACAGGCAACTCTAATGAAAAACTGTTTTTT.

The chain employs TRBV29-1 and TRBJ2-2; the D is unclear. The CDR3 totals 12 residues. Germline CDR1 is SQVTM and CDR2 is ANQGSEA. V was clipped by 1 base and J by 4 bases, with 4 bases between them. CDR3 in amino acids: CSVEGLTGELFF. The CDR3 DNA is TGCAGCGTTGAAGGCCTCACCGGGGAGCTGTTTTTT.

The V gene is TRBV20-1, the J gene TRBJ2-5; 8 bases align to TRBD2. The CDR3 loop spans 16 amino acids. Germline V gene data show CDR1 as DFQATT and CDR2 as SNEGSKA (reference sequence). Losses at the gene ends were 0 bases for V and 1 base for J; bases not matched to a gene: 7. The CDR3 DNA reads as TGCAGTGCTAGAGATACCGCGAGCGGGGGCCAAGAGACCCAGTACTTC. Amino acids: CSARDTASGGQETQYF.

There are a few counts of this clonotype. This chain connects TRBV6-2 or TRBV6-3 to TRBJ2-3; D remains unclear. Germline V CDR1 and CDR2: MNHEY, SVGEGT. The CDR3 loop spans 15 amino acids. V was trimmed by 5 bases and J by 5 bases, leaving 17 bases between them. CDR3 bases: TGTGCCAGCAGTCCACAAGTTCGGTCACAAGATACGCAGTATTTT. Its translation is CASSPQVRSQDTQYF.

The chain joins TRBV2 to TRBJ1-4, with TRBD1 as a possible D gene (5 bases). This CDR3 is 15 amino acids long. Looked up from germline, CDR1 is SNHLY and CDR2 is FYNNEI. Deletions cut 10 bases from V and 0 bases from J, with 15 bases between. The chain's CDR3 is CATYRRPSTNEKLFF. The DNA for the CDR3 is TGTGCCACCTACAGGAGACCCTCAACTAATGAAAAACTGTTTTTT.

The sample holds a few counts of this clonotype. V and J are TRBV5-1 and TRBJ2-5, with 13 bases fitting TRBD2. Germline CDR1 and CDR2: SGHRS and YFSETQ. CDR3 length equals 17 residues. V shed 4 bases and J 2 bases; nucleotides not matched to a gene: 8. Here the CDR3 DNA reads TGCGCCAGCAGCACTGGAGGACTAGCGGGGGATCAAGAGACCCAGTACTTC. This translates into CASSTGGLAGDQETQYF.

This clonotype was counted between two and nine times. The chain is built from TRBV25-1 and TRBJ2-4; 9 nucleotides agree with TRBD1. Per germline, CDR1 MGHDK and CDR2 SYGVNS. There are 17 residues in the CDR3. With V trimmed by 1 base and J by 6 bases, 10 bases remained unmatched. The CDR3 region has the DNA TGTGCCAGCAGTGAATCAACGCCACAGGGGGCGGGAAACATTCAGTACTTC. Its protein is CASSESTPQGAGNIQYF.

This clonotype occurred a few times. CDR3 residues: CASSSQGIYGYTF. The CDR3 bases are TGTGCCAGCAGTTCACAGGGCATCTATGGCTACACCTTC. The gene calls are TRBV7-9 and TRBJ1-2; weak D call: TRBD1 (6 bases). Germline V CDR1 and CDR2: SEHNR, FQNEAQ (reference sequence). The CDR3 covers 13 residues. Trimming left V 6 bases short and J 4 bases short, with 12 bases between.

The V gene is TRBV20-1, the J gene TRBJ2-7, with D possibly being TRBD1 (6 bases). The germline V and J ends were trimmed by 6 bases and 1 base, with 13 bases remaining between them. Germline-derived CDR1 and CDR2 are DFQATT and SNEGSKA (reference sequence). The CDR3 loop spans 13 amino acids. CDR3 in amino acids: CSASGELSYEQYF. CDR3 bases: TGCAGTGCCTCAGGGGAGCTATCCTACGAGCAGTACTTC.

The V and J genes are TRBV6-1 and TRBJ2-4; a possible D gene is TRBD1 (5 bases). CDR3 length: 15 residues. V was clipped by 5 bases and J by 4 bases, with 15 bases between them. Germline values: CDR1 MNHNS, CDR2 SASEGT. CDR3 amino acids: CASSSDSILKNIQYF. CDR3 DNA: TGTGCCAGCAGTAGCGACAGTATCCTAAAAAACATTCAGTACTTC.

The chain recombines TRBV19 with TRBJ2-5; 10 bases align to TRBD2. The J call may not be correct, given that the DNA end is closer to TRBJ2-1. Germline CDR1 and CDR2: LNHDA and SQIVND (reference sequence). The CDR3 is 17 residues long. The CDR3 DNA is TGTGCCAGTAGTATAGACGGTACTAGCGGGGTCGACAATGAGCAGTTCTTC. Protein sequence: CASSIDGTSGVDNEQFF.

The chain recombines TRBV6-5 with TRBJ1-4; tentative D call: TRBD1 (6 bases). The V gene's germline CDR1 is MNHEY and CDR2 SVGAGI. The CDR3 totals 13 residues. V gave up 5 bases and J gave up 8 bases, with 12 bases separating them. The CDR3, as DNA: TGTGCCAGCAGTACACAGGGAGGGGAAAAACTGTTTTTT. Encoded protein: CASSTQGGEKLFF.

This clonotype has ten or more counts. The chain joins TRBV12-3 or TRBV12-4 to TRBJ2-5; TRBD2 matches at 11 bases. V lost 10 bases to trimming and J lost 1 base; unmatched junction nucleotides: 5. The CDR3 consists of 14 residues. This CDR3 reads CANLLAGVQETQYF. In DNA, the CDR3 is TGTGCCAATCTACTAGCGGGAGTCCAAGAGACCCAGTACTTC.

This clonotype showed up many times. The chain couples TRBV20-1 to TRBJ2-5; unclear D gene. This CDR3 comprises 11 residues. Trimming took 0 bases from V and 5 from J, leaving 4 bases between them. Germline CDR1 is DFQATT and CDR2 is SNEGSKA (reference sequence). CDR3 nucleotide sequence: TGCAGTGCTAGAGATAAGGAGACCCAGTACTTC. Its protein is CSARDKETQYF.

The chain couples TRBV12-3 or TRBV12-4 to TRBJ2-7; 7 nucleotides align to TRBD1. This CDR3 comprises 13 residues. V was clipped by 4 bases and J by 4 bases; unmatched bases: 4. The CDR3 spells CASSSGQIYEQYF. In DNA, the CDR3 is TGTGCCAGCAGTTCGGGACAGATTTACGAGCAGTACTTC.

V is TRBV11-2 and J is TRBJ2-7, with a weak D call TRBD2 (6 bases). The V and J ends lost 5 bases and 6 bases respectively, with 14 bases between them. CDR1 is SGHAT, CDR2 FQNNGV, per germline. CDR3 size: 13 residues. CDR3 sequence (DNA): TGTGCCAGCAGCCCTTCGGAGGGCCGCGAGCAGTACTTC. This sequence encodes CASSPSEGREQYF. Combining the CDR3 with reference TRBV11-2 and TRBJ2-7 gives the whole variable domain EAGVAQSPRYKIIEKRQSVAFWCNPISGHATLYWYQQILGQGPKLLIQFQNNGVVDDSQLPKDRFSAERLKGVDSTLKIQPAKLEDSAVYLCASSPSEGREQYFGPGTRLTVT.

V usage is TRBV20-1 and J usage is TRBJ1-2, with D perhaps TRBD1 (6 bases). Trimming cost V 4 bases and J 4 bases, with 19 bases left between them. The CDR3 spans 15 residues. The germline V gene encodes CDR1 DFQATT and CDR2 SNEGSKA (reference sequence). The CDR3 reads CSAKPAQGPSYGYTF. The DNA for the CDR3 is TGCAGTGCTAAGCCCGCCCAGGGGCCCTCCTATGGCTACACCTTC.

As to this clonotype: The junction departs from the called germline gene at one end, perhaps through a read error. The chain employs TRBV12-3 or TRBV12-4 and TRBJ2-7; 8 bases map to TRBD2. This CDR3 is built from 14 residues. The CDR3 bases are TGTGCCAGCACCCGAAGGACTAGCTCCCACGAGCAGTACTTC. Translation gives CASTRRTSSHEQYF.

The V and J genes are TRBV2 and TRBJ2-5, with 13 bases that match TRBD2. Germline values: CDR1 SNHLY, CDR2 FYNNEI. V dropped 2 bases and J dropped 5; count of bases not matched to a gene: 5. This CDR3 has 16 amino acids. The CDR3 spells CASSEPTSGRTETQYF. CDR3 sequence (DNA): TGTGCCAGCAGTGAACCGACTAGCGGGAGGACTGAGACCCAGTACTTC.

This clonotype was found many times. The gene calls are TRBV19 and TRBJ2-5; 7 bases line up with TRBD2. The CDR3 has 12 residues. Per germline, CDR1 LNHDA and CDR2 SQIVND (reference sequence). The J segment lost 4 bases and the V segment lost 5 bases, leaving 1 base of the junction unmatched. The CDR3 loop is CASSERGETQYF. The CDR3 DNA follows: TGTGCCAGTAGTGAGCGGGGAGAGACCCAGTACTTC.

The V gene is TRBV5-1, the J gene TRBJ2-5, with TRBD2 matching over 8 bases. CDR1 SGHRS and CDR2 YFSETQ come from the germline V gene. V gave up 2 bases and J gave up 2 bases; unmatched junction bases: 8. The CDR3 is made up of 16 amino acids. Here the CDR3 reads CASSLNSGGHQETQYF. The CDR3 coding sequence is TGCGCCAGCAGCTTAAACAGCGGGGGCCATCAAGAGACCCAGTACTTC.

This clonotype has just a few counts. This chain uses TRBV7-2 with TRBJ1-1, with D perhaps matching TRBD1 (6 bases). The CDR3 has 14 amino acids. The germline V and J ends were trimmed by 5 bases and 0 bases, with 10 bases remaining between them. Germline assignment: CDR1 SGHTA and CDR2 FQGNSA. DNA for the CDR3: TGTGCCAGCAGCGCCGGACAGATGAACACTGAAGCTTTCTTT. Translated: CASSAGQMNTEAFF.

A few counts support this clonotype. Mismatch with germline at one junction end may stem from a read error. The V gene is TRBV10-3, the J gene TRBJ1-2; TRBD1 aligns across 8 bases. The germline V gene encodes CDR1 ENHRY and CDR2 SYGVKD. The CDR3 totals 14 residues. DNA for the CDR3: TGCGCCATCAGTGATTTTCCGGGACAGGATGGCTACACCTTC. Encoded protein: CAISDFPGQDGYTF.

This clonotype was seen a few times. V usage is TRBV5-1 and J usage is TRBJ1-2; D is uncertain. Germline CDR1 is SGHRS and CDR2 is YFSETQ. This CDR3 contains 15 residues. V gave up 4 bases and J gave up 2 bases, with 15 bases separating them. CDR3 DNA sequence: TGCGCCAGCAGCCGTCCGTCCAGCTTCAACTATGGCTACACCTTC. This codes for CASSRPSSFNYGYTF.

The chain uses TRBV5-6 and TRBJ1-2; a possible D gene is TRBD1 (5 bases). Trimming left V 0 bases short and J 4 bases short, with 10 bases between. The germline CDR1 and CDR2 sequences are SGHDT and YYEEEE. The length of the CDR3 is 14 residues. The CDR3 region is CASSLAWDGYGYTF. The CDR3 nucleotides read TGTGCCAGCAGCTTGGCCTGGGACGGCTATGGCTACACCTTC. Drawing the rest from reference TRBV5-6 and TRBJ1-2, the complete variable domain is DAGVTQSPTHLIKTRGQQVTLRCSPKSGHDTVSWYQQALGQGPQFIFQYYEEEERQRGNFPDRFSGHQFPNYSSELNVNALLLGDSALYLCASSLAWDGYGYTFGSGTRLTVV.

This clonotype has more than one count but fewer than ten. The V and J genes are TRBV5-4 and TRBJ2-7; 9 bases fit TRBD2. The CDR3 runs 16 residues. Germline V CDR1 and CDR2: SGHNT, YYREEE (reference sequence). The trim removed 1 base at V and 0 bases at J, leaving 5 bases unmatched. CDR3 sequence reads: CASSLKRGALSYEQYF. CDR3 sequence (DNA): TGTGCCAGCAGCTTGAAGCGGGGGGCCCTCTCCTACGAGCAGTACTTC. Together with reference TRBV5-4 and TRBJ2-7, the CDR3 gives the full variable domain: ETGVTQSPTHLIKTRGQQVTLRCSSQSGHNTVSWYQQALGQGPQFIFQYYREEENGRGNFPPRFSGLQFPNYSSELNVNALELDDSALYLCASSLKRGALSYEQYFGPGTRLTVT.

The V and J genes are TRBV29-1 and TRBJ2-1; 10 nucleotides agree with TRBD2. The length of the CDR3 is 15 residues. Per the germline V gene, CDR1 is SQVTM and CDR2 is ANQGSEA. The V segment lost 2 bases and the J segment 3 bases; nucleotides outside the gene matches: 4. CDR3 protein: CSVERPSGGYNEQFF. The CDR3 bases are TGCAGCGTTGAACGCCCTAGCGGGGGCTACAATGAGCAGTTCTTC.

The table lists this clonotype with many counts. The chain employs TRBV12-3 or TRBV12-4 and TRBJ2-3; D remains ambiguous. The CDR3 has 13 amino acids. V was shortened by 5 bases and J by 11 bases, with 17 bases between the two germline ends. The CDR3 DNA reads as TGTGCCAGCAGTCCCGGACCGTCTAGTGAGCAGTATTTT. This translates into CASSPGPSSEQYF.

This clonotype was counted a few times. The CDR3 DNA is TGTGCCAGCAGCTCAACACCGGAAAATGAAAAACTGTTTTTT. Protein: CASSSTPENEKLFF. V is TRBV12-3 or TRBV12-4 and J is TRBJ1-4; no clear D. V was clipped by 6 bases and J by 5 bases, with 13 bases between them. CDR3 length equals 14 residues.